This TCR beta chain derives from a study of CXCR3-negative and CXCR3-positive naive CD8 T cells. With regard to this clonotype: The target antigen is unknown.

Per germline, CDR1 MDHEN and CDR2 SYDVKM. The CDR3 is 16 residues long. Each TRB cDNA library was prepared by 5' RACE (with UMI labels). TCRdb processed the 5' RACE reads again and assigns one entry to each CDR3 protein, with no DNA. This table lists about 120,000 distinct CDR3 sequences. Study-wide findings and caveats: The study found that naive CXCR3-negative and CXCR3-positive cells shared TRBV-TRBJ usage, while memory cells differed. Memory CD8+ cells showed much lower diversity, while both naive subsets were comparably high.

The clonotype comes from a human donor in good health. Some clones in this sample may be carry-over from other donors' samples. Sample: naive CXCR3- CD8+ T cells from blood. Subset indicated: CD45RO-CCR7+CD27+CD95- naive CD8+ T cells lacking CXCR3 (TNR3-). This sequence joins TRBV28 and TRBJ2-7; TCRdb indicates TRBD2, and absent DNA this call remains unverified. CDR3 sequence: CASSPKLGVVSYEQYF. The full variable domain, its missing parts supplied by reference TRBV28 and TRBJ2-7, is DVKVTQSSRYLVKRTGEKVFLECVQDMDHENMFWYRQDPGLGLRLIYFSYDVKMKEKGDIPEGYSVSREKKERFSLILESASTNQTSMYLCASSPKLGVVSYEQYFGPGTRLTVT.